This entry describes one T cell receptor beta chain. Its target is not known. The data were obtained in a study of T-cell memory formation after mild COVID-19. Overall study: Clustering of TCRs was largely donor specific.

This CDR3 is built from 12 residues. V was trimmed by 6 bases and J by 4 bases, leaving 9 bases between them. Looked up from germline, CDR1 is SNHLY and CDR2 is FYNNEI. Points from the study as a whole: Second-wave clones with a day 37 peak had unconfirmed SARS-CoV-2 specificity. Detection of some responders pre-infection suggested pre-existing cross-reactive memory T cells participated. The main location of contracting CD4+ clones was CM and EM, and that of contracting CD8+ clones was EMRA.

A single record per CDR3 protein comes from TCRdb applying MiXCR to the 5' RACE reads. The sample holds about 340,000 distinct CDR3 sequences, around 13% seen once. The origin of this receptor is a man aged 18 to 35 who had mild COVID-19 (a few samples of this study predate the infection). Cell type and time point are not known. The material sequenced was PBMCs or a T cell subset sorted from them (not recorded which). The J gene is TRBJ1-2, the V gene TRBV2; D is uncertain. The CDR3 is CASSARVYGYTF. DNA of the CDR3: TGTGCCAGCAGCGCTAGAGTCTATGGCTACACCTTC.